A selection of T cell receptor beta chains follows, all from one sample in a study of blood T cells in healthy people across ages. TCRdb re-called the 5' RACE reads with MiXCR, one entry per CDR3 protein. Found here are about 1.4 million distinct CDR3 sequences, almost 60% of them singletons; the top ten hold approximately 7%. Sequenced input: blood. Receptors originate from a man aged 18 to 29 in good health. Each CDR3 is given with its conserved first and last residue. The order of the fields is V gene, D gene, clone size, J gene, CDR3 DNA, CDR3 protein. The D gene is left open where the match is weak. The size entry is marked missing in some rows and otherwise reads once, few, many or a size class.

TRBV6-1	NA	once	TRBJ2-5	TGTGCCAGCAGACACATACACAATAAGGAGACCCAGTACTTC	CASRHIHNKETQYF
TRBV4-1	TRBD1	NA	TRBJ1-1	TGCGCCAGCAGCCAAGCCCCCCTTCCACAGGGGGGCAACACTGAAGCTTTCTTT	CASSQAPLPQGGNTEAFF
TRBV3-1	TRBD2	NA	TRBJ2-5	TGTGCCAGCAGCTTTCCCGGGAGGTGGAGGGGACAAGAGACCCAGTACTTC	CASSFPGRWRGQETQYF
TRBV18	NA	NA	TRBJ1-6	TGTGCCAGCTCACCCACGGATTCACCCCTCCACTTT	CASSPTDSPLHF
TRBV6-5	NA	few	TRBJ1-4	TGTGCCAGCAGTTACTCGACAGCAACTAATGAAAAACTGTTTTTT	CASSYSTATNEKLFF
TRBV25-1	NA	once	TRBJ2-1	TGTGCCAGCAGCCCAGTGGGAGTCGTGACAGTCCCAAAAGAGACCCAGTTCTTC	CASSPVGVVTVPKETQFF
TRBV25-1	NA	NA	TRBJ2-7	TGTGCCAGCACTCACCCAGGGGCACGGGGCAGGGCCTACGAGCAGTACTTC	CASTHPGARGRAYEQYF
TRBV10-3	TRBD2	few	TRBJ2-5	TGTGCCATCAGTCCTCGACTAGCGGGAGTTGAAGAGACCCAGTACTTC	CAISPRLAGVEETQYF
TRBV4-3	TRBD2	few	TRBJ2-1	TGCGCCAGCAGCCAAGTAGCGGGAGGGACATACAATGAGCAGTTCTTC	CASSQVAGGTYNEQFF
TRBV7-2	NA	NA	TRBJ1-1	TGTGCCAGCAGCTTAGCGCATCCGGGGACGAACACTGAAGCTTTCTTT	CASSLAHPGTNTEAFF
TRBV29-1	NA	few	TRBJ1-6	TGCAGCGTAAAACGGAAAGAGGATTCACCCCTCCACTTT	CSVKRKEDSPLHF
TRBV28	NA	once	TRBJ2-5	TGTGCCAGCAGTACCCATCAGGGGAGAATGGAGACCCAGTACTTC	CASSTHQGRMETQYF
TRBV27	TRBD2	few	TRBJ2-3	TGTGCCAGCAGTACCGGACTAGCGGGAAAGGATACGCAGTATTTT	CASSTGLAGKDTQYF
TRBV7-2	NA	NA	TRBJ2-4	TGTGCCAGCAGCTTAGGAACAGGGATGGGGGAGCAGTACTTC	CASSLGTGMGEQYF
TRBV14	NA	NA	TRBJ2-7	TGTGCCAGCAGCCTCCTGAGGGGACGTAACACCGAAGGGTCCTACGAGCAGTACTTC	CASSLLRGRNTEGSYEQYF
TRBV3-1	NA	NA	TRBJ1-1	TGTGCCAGCAGCCCCCGAGGCGCACAGACCGAAGCTTTCTTT	CASSPRGAQTEAFF
TRBV4-3	NA	NA	TRBJ2-1	TGCGCCAGCAGCCTAAGGGGCATTGATGAGCAGTTCTTC	CASSLRGIDEQFF
TRBV5-1	TRBD1	NA	TRBJ2-1	TGCGCCAGCAGCGTAAGGACAGGGACGGAACACAATCCACCGATACGGTACAATGAGCAGTTCTTC	CASSVRTGTEHNPPIRYNEQFF
TRBV4-1	TRBD1	few	TRBJ2-7	TGCGCCAGCAGCCACGAACCGGGACAGATATACGAGCAGTACTTC	CASSHEPGQIYEQYF